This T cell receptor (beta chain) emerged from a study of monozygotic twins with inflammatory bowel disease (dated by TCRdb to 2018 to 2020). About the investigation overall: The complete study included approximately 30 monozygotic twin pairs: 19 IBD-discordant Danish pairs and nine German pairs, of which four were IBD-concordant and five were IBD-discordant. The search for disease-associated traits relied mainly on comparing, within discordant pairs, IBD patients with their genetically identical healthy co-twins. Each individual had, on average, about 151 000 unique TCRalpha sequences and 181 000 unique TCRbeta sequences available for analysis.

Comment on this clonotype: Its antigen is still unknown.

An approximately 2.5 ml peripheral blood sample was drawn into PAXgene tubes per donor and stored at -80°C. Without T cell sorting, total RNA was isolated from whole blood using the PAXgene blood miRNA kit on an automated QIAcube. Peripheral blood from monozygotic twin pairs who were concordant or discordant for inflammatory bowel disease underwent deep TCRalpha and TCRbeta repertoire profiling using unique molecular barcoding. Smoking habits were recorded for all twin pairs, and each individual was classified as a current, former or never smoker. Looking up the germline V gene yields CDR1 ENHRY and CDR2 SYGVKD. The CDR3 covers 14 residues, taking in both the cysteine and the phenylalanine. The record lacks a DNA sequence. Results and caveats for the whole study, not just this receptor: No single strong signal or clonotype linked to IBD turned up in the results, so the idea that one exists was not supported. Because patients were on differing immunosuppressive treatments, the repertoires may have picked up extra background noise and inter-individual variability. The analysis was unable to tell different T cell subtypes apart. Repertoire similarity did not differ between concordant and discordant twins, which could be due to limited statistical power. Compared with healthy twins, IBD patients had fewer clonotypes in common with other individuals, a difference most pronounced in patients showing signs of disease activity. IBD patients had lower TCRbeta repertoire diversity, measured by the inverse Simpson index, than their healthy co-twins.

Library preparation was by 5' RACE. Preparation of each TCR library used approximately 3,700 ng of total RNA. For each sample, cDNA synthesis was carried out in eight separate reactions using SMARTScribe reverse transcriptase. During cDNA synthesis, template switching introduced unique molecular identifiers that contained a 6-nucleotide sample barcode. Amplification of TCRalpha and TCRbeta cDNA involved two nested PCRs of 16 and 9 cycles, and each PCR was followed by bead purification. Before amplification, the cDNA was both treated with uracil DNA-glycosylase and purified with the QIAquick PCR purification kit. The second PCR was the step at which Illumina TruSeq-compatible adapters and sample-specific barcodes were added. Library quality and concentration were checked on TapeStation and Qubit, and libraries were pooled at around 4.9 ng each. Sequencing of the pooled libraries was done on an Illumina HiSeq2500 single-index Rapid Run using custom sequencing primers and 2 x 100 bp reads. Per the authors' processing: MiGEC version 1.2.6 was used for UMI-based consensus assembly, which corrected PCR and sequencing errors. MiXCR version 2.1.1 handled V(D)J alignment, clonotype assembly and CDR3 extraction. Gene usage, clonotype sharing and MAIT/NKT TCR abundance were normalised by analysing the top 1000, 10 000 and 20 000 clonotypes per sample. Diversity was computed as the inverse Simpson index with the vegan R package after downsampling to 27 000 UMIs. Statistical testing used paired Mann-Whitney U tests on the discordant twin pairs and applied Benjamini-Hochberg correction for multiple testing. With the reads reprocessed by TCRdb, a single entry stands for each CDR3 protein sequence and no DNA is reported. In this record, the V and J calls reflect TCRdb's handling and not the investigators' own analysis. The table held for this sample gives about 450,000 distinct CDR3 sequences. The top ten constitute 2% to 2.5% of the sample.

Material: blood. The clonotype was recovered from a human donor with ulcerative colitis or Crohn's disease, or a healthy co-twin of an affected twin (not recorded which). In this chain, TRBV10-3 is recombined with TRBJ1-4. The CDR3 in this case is CAISEGGTNEKLFF.